This T cell receptor beta chain was identified during a study of blood T cell repertoires in COVID-19. The data were produced by immunoSEQ multiplex PCR, yet TCRdb's version contains in-frame clones alone and is incomplete. The sample has around 500,000 clones, more than 85% seen once. In its sample, this clone was seen once. Recovered status in Cohort 3 required two negative PCRs, clearance, or symptom resolution. This TCR was recovered from an older woman who had recovered from COVID-19. The specimen sequenced was PBMCs or T cells enriched from blood (not recorded which).

CDR3 loop: CATSDPGTGGIQYF. CDR3 coding DNA: TGTGCCACCAGTGACCCTGGGACAGGGGGCATTCAGTACTTC. V is TRBV24-1 and J is TRBJ2-4; 11 positions match TRBD1. There are 14 residues in the CDR3. J was trimmed by 9 bases and V by 4 bases; bases with no gene match: 4. The V gene's germline CDR1 is KGHDR and CDR2 SFDVKD.